Below, 26 T cell receptor beta chains from the same sample are listed, as sequenced in a study of blood T cells in healthy people across ages. For the second PCR, which ran for roughly 7 to 11 cycles, a sample-barcoded 5' primer and a J-beta primer mix were used. Via MiXCR, TCRdb re-called the 5' RACE reads, giving one row per CDR3 protein. The sample contains about 1 million distinct CDR3 sequences, 35% to 55% of which appear only once. The source material was blood. The receptor set was obtained from a woman aged 55-69 years in good health.

The chain couples TRBV3-1 to TRBJ2-7; 11 bases are shared with TRBD1. This CDR3 has 17 amino acids. Germline CDR1 LGHDT, CDR2 YNNKEL (reference sequence). The trim removed 0 bases at V and 3 bases at J, leaving 7 bases unmatched. Written as DNA, the CDR3 is TGTGCCAGCAGCCAAGATCCCGGAGGGACAGGGGGCTACGAGCAGTACTTC. Encoded protein: CASSQDPGGTGGYEQYF.

This chain links TRBV20-1 with TRBJ2-3, with 8 nucleotides matching TRBD2. Losses at the gene ends were 3 bases for V and 0 bases for J; bases not matched to a gene: 5. CDR3 length: 15 amino acids. Germline V gene lookup returns CDR1 DFQATT and CDR2 SNEGSKA (reference sequence). CDR3 residues: CSASFPSGSTDTQYF. CDR3 sequence (DNA): TGCAGTGCTAGTTTCCCTAGCGGGAGCACAGATACGCAGTATTTT.

This clonotype was observed a few times. The rearrangement joins TRBV5-1 to TRBJ2-3; D is uncertain. V gave up 2 bases and J gave up 4 bases, with 11 bases separating them. The CDR3 runs 14 residues. Germline V gives CDR1 SGHRS, CDR2 YFSETQ. The CDR3 DNA follows: TGCGCCAGCAGCTTAAGACACCCCGCAGATACGCAGTATTTT. It codes for CASSLRHPADTQYF. The full variable domain, in which reference TRBV5-1 and TRBJ2-3 provide the parts outside the CDR3, is KAGVTQTPRYLIKTRGQQVTLSCSPISGHRSVSWYQQTPGQGLQFLFEYFSETQRNKGNFPGRFSGRQFSNSRSEMNVSTLELGDSALYLCASSLRHPADTQYFGPGTRLTVL.

This clonotype appeared a few times. The rearrangement joins TRBV6-1 to TRBJ1-2; D not certain. V gave up 2 bases and J gave up 0 bases, with 7 bases separating them. There are 14 residues in the CDR3. Germline CDR1 is MNHNS and CDR2 is SASEGT. As DNA, the CDR3 is TGTGCCAGCAGTGAAACAACAGCTAACTATGGCTACACCTTC. Translating it yields CASSETTANYGYTF.

This chain joins TRBV10-3 and TRBJ2-1, with a weak D call TRBD2 (6 bases). CDR1 and CDR2 (germline): ENHRY, SYGVKD. V was clipped by 10 bases and J by 3 bases, with 10 bases between them. The CDR3 is 12 residues long. The CDR3 sequence is CATWTNYNEQFF. The CDR3 DNA follows: TGTGCCACGTGGACTAACTACAATGAGCAGTTCTTC.

The rearrangement uses TRBV20-1 and TRBJ2-3, with TRBD2 matching over 9 bases. J was trimmed by 5 bases and V by 5 bases; bases with no gene match: 5. Germline CDR1 and CDR2: DFQATT and SNEGSKA (reference sequence). This CDR3 contains 13 residues. The CDR3 here is CSAAGSGRDTQYF. The CDR3 DNA follows: TGCAGTGCTGCGGGTAGCGGGAGAGATACGCAGTATTTT.

Only a few counts were recorded for this clonotype. CDR3 in amino acids: CSVGDGLRQPQHF. The CDR3 DNA is TGCAGCGTGGGGGACGGCCTTCGTCAGCCCCAGCATTTT. The chain couples TRBV29-1 to TRBJ1-5; a weak D match, TRBD1 (5 bases). Trimming removed 6 bases at V and 6 bases at J, with 15 bases between. The CDR3 runs 13 residues. In germline, CDR1 is SQVTM, CDR2 ANQGSEA.

J is TRBJ2-1 and V is TRBV20-1; 8 bases map to TRBD2. The CDR3 length is 14 residues. The V segment lost 1 base and the J segment 9 bases; nucleotides outside the gene matches: 8. CDR1 DFQATT and CDR2 SNEGSKA come from the germline V gene (reference sequence). The CDR3: CSARGLAKEFEQFF. In DNA, the CDR3 is TGCAGTGCTAGAGGACTAGCGAAAGAATTTGAGCAGTTCTTC.

J is TRBJ2-1 and V is TRBV4-2; D is perhaps TRBD1 (6 bases). CDR1 LGHNA and CDR2 YNFKEQ come from the germline V gene. V was trimmed by 4 bases and J by 6 bases, leaving 13 bases between them. CDR3 length: 14 amino acids. The CDR3 sequence: CASSPGQNANEQFF. The CDR3 coding sequence is TGTGCCAGCAGCCCCGGACAGAACGCCAATGAGCAGTTCTTC.

This chain joins TRBV28 and TRBJ2-6; the D gene could be TRBD1 or TRBD2 (5 bases each). The CDR3 totals 19 residues. The ends were cut back, 3 bases at V and 0 bases at J, with 18 bases in the middle. CDR1 is MDHEN and CDR2 is SYDVKM in the germline V gene. The CDR3 DNA reads TGTGCCAGCAGTTTTGGGGCTGGCCCGGGGCTCTCTGGGGCCAACGTCCTGACTTTC. It translates to CASSFGAGPGLSGANVLTF.

Turning to this clonotype: This could be a read error, since a much larger clone is one nucleotide away. J is TRBJ2-1 and V is TRBV6-2 or TRBV6-3, with 10 bases that match TRBD1. Germline trimming cut 2 bases from V and 9 bases from J; bases unmatched to any gene: 4. Per germline, CDR1 MNHEY and CDR2 SVGEGT. The CDR3 has 14 residues. The DNA of the CDR3 is TGTGCCAGCAGTTACCGGACAGGGGGGAGTGAGCAGTTCTTC. This sequence encodes CASSYRTGGSEQFF.

The rearrangement uses TRBV2 and TRBJ2-7; 8 nucleotides match TRBD2. CDR3 size: 15 residues. CDR1 and CDR2 (germline): SNHLY, FYNNEI. After removal of 6 bases from V and 2 bases from J, the junction contained 9 bases not matched to a gene. In nucleotides, the CDR3 is TGTGCCAGCAGAGCCAGCGGGAGTCCTACCTACGAGCAGTACTTC. Its translation is CASRASGSPTYEQYF.

The chain combines TRBV4-1 with TRBJ2-5; 7 bases align to TRBD1. The J call is doubtful: the DNA matches TRBJ2-7 better. The germline V gene encodes CDR1 MGHRA and CDR2 YSYEKL. This CDR3 is 14 amino acids long. DNA for the CDR3: TGCGCCAGCAGCCAGAACAGGGGCACCTACGAGCAGTACTTC. Protein sequence: CASSQNRGTYEQYF.

The genes are TRBV27 and TRBJ2-1; TRBD1 might be the D (5 bases). With 4 bases removed from V and 2 bases from J, the gap between germline ends came to 9 bases. CDR3 size: 14 residues. Germline V lookup: CDR1 MNHEY, CDR2 SMNVEV (reference sequence). The CDR3 sequence is CASSSARAYNEQFF. Written as DNA, the CDR3 is TGTGCCAGCAGTTCGGCCAGGGCCTACAATGAGCAGTTCTTC.

The chain employs TRBV7-9 and TRBJ2-3, with D perhaps matching TRBD1 (5 bases). CDR3 length: 13 amino acids. V lost 5 bases to trimming and J lost 8 bases, with 14 bases between them. Germline V lookup: CDR1 SEHNR, CDR2 FQNEAQ (reference sequence). In nucleotides, the CDR3 is TGTGCCAGCAGCCCTAGTGGGGCCCTTACGCAGTATTTT. Translation: CASSPSGALTQYF.

V and J are TRBV5-1 and TRBJ2-3, with 8 bases that match TRBD2. V was pared by 3 bases and J by 4 bases, with 7 bases of the junction left unmatched. CDR3 length: 15 residues. Germline V gene data show CDR1 as SGHRS and CDR2 as YFSETQ. The CDR3, as DNA: TGCGCCAGCAGCTCTCAGCGGGAGAGGGCAGATACGCAGTATTTT. Protein: CASSSQRERADTQYF.

This clonotype came up a few times. The rearrangement links TRBV5-1 to TRBJ1-2; unclear D gene. Trimming cost V 0 bases and J 4 bases, with 7 bases left between them. Germline values: CDR1 SGHRS, CDR2 YFSETQ. The length of the CDR3 is 13 residues. The chain's CDR3 is CASSLGSAYGYTF. DNA for the CDR3: TGCGCCAGCAGCTTGGGAAGTGCCTATGGCTACACCTTC.

This chain joins TRBV19 and TRBJ2-7; a possible D gene is TRBD2 (6 bases). Germline CDR1 LNHDA, CDR2 SQIVND (reference sequence). Trimming took off 5 bases at V and 7 bases at J, with 12 bases between the two ends. This CDR3 comprises 12 residues. CDR3 bases: TGTGCCAGTAGTTGGCGGGGACGGGAGCAGTACTTC. It translates to CASSWRGREQYF.

The chain carries TRBV28 and TRBJ2-7; D is perhaps TRBD1 (6 bases). With 7 bases removed from V and 0 bases from J, the gap between germline ends came to 19 bases. Germline V CDR1 and CDR2: MDHEN, SYDVKM. This CDR3 has 16 residues. In DNA form, the CDR3 reads TGTGCCAGCACCCCCGTGTCGGGACAAGTCTCCTACGAGCAGTACTTC. Translation gives CASTPVSGQVSYEQYF.

As concerns this clonotype: A read error may produce the germline difference seen at one junction end. V usage is TRBV3-1 and J usage is TRBJ2-5; a weak D match, TRBD2 (6 bases). This CDR3 spans 14 amino acids. Germline-derived CDR1 and CDR2 are LGHDT and YNNKEL (reference sequence). CDR3 bases: TGCGCCAGCAGTTCGGGACTCCAAGGTCTCGGGCAGTACTTC. It encodes CASSSGLQGLGQYF.

The chain combines TRBV20-1 with TRBJ1-6; TRBD1 matches at 12 bases. There are 14 residues in the CDR3. From germline, CDR1 is DFQATT and CDR2 SNEGSKA (reference sequence). V was clipped by 5 bases and J by 7 bases; unmatched bases: 3. The CDR3: CSAGTGGGNSPLHF. The CDR3 DNA sequence: TGCAGTGCTGGGACAGGGGGCGGGAATTCACCCCTCCACTTT.

The chain employs TRBV2 and TRBJ1-1; a possible D gene is TRBD1 (6 bases). The CDR3 length is 15 residues. Germline assignment: CDR1 SNHLY and CDR2 FYNNEI. Between the trimmed V and J ends, which lost 4 bases and 1 base, there was a span of 13 bases. The CDR3 here is CASSGGTGPNTEAFF. The CDR3 DNA is TGTGCCAGCAGTGGGGGAACAGGGCCGAACACTGAAGCTTTCTTT.

The chain employs TRBV27 and TRBJ2-1, with 7 bases aligning to TRBD2. CDR3 length: 12 amino acids. Germline V gene data show CDR1 as MNHEY and CDR2 as SMNVEV (reference sequence). J lost 15 bases, V lost 3 bases, and 8 bases had no gene match. CDR3 nucleotide sequence: TGTGCCAGCAGTTTGGGGAGGACTAGAATGTTCTTC. Translating it yields CASSLGRTRMFF.

The rearrangement uses TRBV3-1 and TRBJ1-1; 8 positions match TRBD1. Germline-derived CDR1 and CDR2 are LGHDT and YNNKEL (reference sequence). With 6 bases clipped from V and 2 bases from J, the junction kept 8 bases outside the gene matches. The CDR3 extends over 15 amino acids. CDR3 bases: TGTGCCAGCAGTCCGGGCAGGGGGCTCAACACTGAAGCTTTCTTT. This codes for CASSPGRGLNTEAFF. Full variable domain (outside the CDR3, taken from reference TRBV3-1 and TRBJ1-1): DTAVSQTPKYLVTQMGNDKSIKCEQNLGHDTMYWYKQDSKKFLKIMFSYNNKELIINETVPNRFSPKSPDKAHLNLHINSLELGDSAVYFCASSPGRGLNTEAFFGQGTRLTVV.

The genes are TRBV6-1 and TRBJ2-4; 11 nucleotides agree with TRBD2. Matching the DNA end better, TRBJ2-7 makes the J call doubtful. The CDR3 is 14 residues long. Germline loops: CDR1 MNHNS, CDR2 SASEGT. CDR3 region: CASTPLAGDYEQYF. The CDR3 DNA is TGTGCCAGCACCCCACTAGCGGGAGACTACGAGCAGTACTTC.

This clonotype has ten or more counts. The rearrangement uses TRBV28 and TRBJ2-4; 13 positions agree with TRBD2. Germline lookup yields CDR1 MDHEN and CDR2 SYDVKM. The CDR3 is 16 residues long. V dropped 6 bases and J dropped 7; count of bases not matched to a gene: 9. DNA of the CDR3: TGTGCCAGCAGACCCGGACTAGCGGGAGTGGGGAACATTCAGTACTTC. Translated, it gives CASRPGLAGVGNIQYF.